Presented here are 28 T cell receptor beta chains from one specimen sequenced in a study of glioma-infiltrating T cells. The iRepertoire nested amplicon-rescue multiplex PCR amplified TCR alpha and beta CDR3s from RNA. TCRdb ran MiXCR on the multiplex PCR reads and lists one entry per CDR3 protein. The sample consists of some 190,000 distinct CDR3 sequences, roughly 32% of them appearing once. Material: glioma tissue, nonneoplastic brain tissue, or PBMCs (not recorded which). These TCRs come from a human donor with low-grade glioma or glioblastoma, undergoing nonglioma brain surgery, or in good health (not recorded which).

This clonotype appeared a single time. The germline gene is not matched at one end of the junction; a read error may be the cause. CDR3 region: CASTNRSRGNHPQHF. The CDR3 DNA sequence: TGTGCCAGTACAAATCGCTCCAGAGGCAATCACCCCCAGCATTTT. The V call is TRBV6-2 or TRBV6-3, the J call TRBJ1-5; D gene uncertain. The CDR3 loop spans 15 amino acids. Germline-derived CDR1 and CDR2 are MNHEY and SVGEGT.

This clonotype was observed at least ten times. The gene calls are TRBV19 and TRBJ1-5; weak D call: TRBD1 (6 bases). This CDR3 spans 15 amino acids. V was shortened by 6 bases and J by 1 base, with 13 bases between the two germline ends. Germline CDR1 LNHDA, CDR2 SQIVND (reference sequence). DNA of the CDR3: TGTGCCAGTAGCGGACCGGGACAAAGCAATCAGCCCCAGCATTTT. It specifies CASSGPGQSNQPQHF.

This clonotype has at least ten counts. V gene TRBV6-2 or TRBV6-3 combines with J gene TRBJ2-7; 7 nucleotides align to TRBD2. The CDR3 runs 15 residues. The V segment lost 7 bases and the J segment 0 bases; nucleotides outside the gene matches: 9. Looked up from germline, CDR1 is MNHEY and CDR2 is SVGEGT. Here the CDR3 DNA reads TGTGCCAGCAACGACCACCGGGACTACTCCTACGAGCAGTACTTC. Amino acid sequence: CASNDHRDYSYEQYF.

This clonotype was observed once. A much larger clone is a single base away; this may be a read error. V usage is TRBV5-1 and J usage is TRBJ2-5; D may match TRBD1 or TRBD2 (6 bases each). Trimming removed 5 bases at V and 9 bases at J, with 14 bases between. This CDR3 contains 12 residues. The germline gives CDR1 SGHRS, CDR2 YFSETQ. The CDR3 DNA follows: TGCGCCAGCAGTGAAAAGGGGGAGGCCCAGTACTTC. The encoded protein is CASSEKGEAQYF.

The sample holds many counts of this clonotype. The genes are TRBV20-1 and TRBJ1-4; a weak D match, TRBD1 (5 bases). The germline V gene has CDR1 DFQATT and CDR2 SNEGSKA (reference sequence). This CDR3 contains 13 residues. V was pared by 6 bases and J by 3 bases, with 11 bases between. For the CDR3, the DNA is TGCAGTGCCACCCTAGGGGCTAATGAAAAACTGTTTTTT. Amino acid sequence: CSATLGANEKLFF.

At least ten counts were recorded for this clonotype. V usage is TRBV7-2 and J usage is TRBJ2-6; 8 bases align to TRBD1. The germline CDR1 and CDR2 sequences are SGHTA and FQGNSA. This CDR3 has 18 amino acids. J gave up 0 bases and V 5 bases, and 9 bases lay outside the gene matches. DNA for the CDR3: TGTGCCAGCAGCGAACGGGACAGGTACACCTCTGGGGCCAACGTCCTGACTTTC. Protein: CASSERDRYTSGANVLTF. The full variable domain, completed using reference TRBV7-2 and TRBJ2-6, is GAGVSQSPSNKVTEKGKDVELRCDPISGHTALYWYRQSLGQGLEFLIYFQGNSAPDKSGLPSDRFSAERTGGSVSTLTIQRTQQEDSAVYLCASSERDRYTSGANVLTFGAGSRLTVL.

This clonotype was recorded only once. V is TRBV4-1 and J is TRBJ2-1; TRBD2 might be the D (6 bases). The germline CDR1 and CDR2 sequences are MGHRA and YSYEKL. The CDR3 spans 15 residues. The ends were cut back, 3 bases at V and 2 bases at J, with 11 bases in the middle. The CDR3 DNA reads TGCGCCAGCAGCCAGGAGGCTAGCGCCTACAATGAGCAGTTCTTC. Translated: CASSQEASAYNEQFF.

The rearrangement links TRBV13 to TRBJ2-1; a possible D gene is TRBD2 (6 bases). Germline CDR1 reads PRHDT; CDR2 reads FYEKMQ (reference sequence). This CDR3 region has 14 residues. V was trimmed by 3 bases and J by 1 base, leaving 7 bases between them. Here the CDR3 reads CASSFAGSYNEQFF. The DNA of the CDR3 is TGTGCCAGCAGCTTCGCGGGATCCTACAATGAGCAGTTCTTC.

This clonotype was detected many times. This chain connects TRBV5-4 to TRBJ2-5; 8 nucleotides match TRBD2. V shed 3 bases and J 6 bases; nucleotides not matched to a gene: 13. The CDR3 is 16 amino acids. CDR1 and CDR2 (germline): SGHNT, YYREEE (reference sequence). CDR3 bases: TGTGCCAGCAGCTCGGAAACAACGGGAGGGCCGAAGACCCAGTACTTC. Amino acid sequence: CASSSETTGGPKTQYF.

This clonotype was counted ten times or more. The rearrangement joins TRBV28 to TRBJ2-5, with TRBD1 matching 10 bases. V lost 4 bases, J lost 2 bases, and 7 bases stayed unmatched. CDR3 length equals 16 residues. The germline gives CDR1 MDHEN, CDR2 SYDVKM. The CDR3 DNA follows: TGTGCCAGCAGTTCGCCGGGACAGGGGCTTCAAGAGACCCAGTACTTC. Protein: CASSSPGQGLQETQYF.

This clonotype was recorded a few times. This sequence joins TRBV5-8 and TRBJ2-5; no reliable D call. There are 15 residues in the CDR3. Germline values: CDR1 SGHTS, CDR2 YDEGEE. V was pared by 0 bases and J by 4 bases, with 13 bases between. CDR3 in amino acids: CASSLAGLTTETQYF. The DNA for the CDR3 is TGTGCCAGCAGCTTGGCCGGGTTAACAACAGAGACCCAGTACTTC.

Points on this clonotype: A much larger clone lies a single base off, so this may be a read error. V gene TRBV4-1 combines with J gene TRBJ1-5, with TRBD1 identical over 10 bases. Trimming cost V 3 bases and J 3 bases; bases outside gene matches: 5. The germline V gene encodes CDR1 MGHRA and CDR2 YSYEKL. The CDR3 sequence is 16 residues long. The CDR3 loop is CASSHGTGVINQPQHF. In nucleotides, the CDR3 is TGCGCCAGCAGCCACGGGACAGGGGTGATCAATCAGCCCCAGCATTTT.

This clonotype was seen at least ten times. The chain uses TRBV27 and TRBJ2-2; D possibly corresponds to TRBD2 (6 bases). CDR3 size: 14 residues. Trimming cost V 3 bases and J 4 bases, with 9 bases left between them. Looked up from germline, CDR1 is MNHEY and CDR2 is SMNVEV (reference sequence). CDR3 coding DNA: TGTGCCAGCAGTTTCGGAGGGCTCACCGGGGAGCTGTTTTTT. Residues: CASSFGGLTGELFF.

Note on this clonotype: Germline and junction disagree at one end, which may indicate a read error. V is TRBV12-5 and J is TRBJ2-1; 12 bases map to TRBD2. Germline lookup yields CDR1 LGHNT and CDR2 FRNRAP. The CDR3 covers 15 residues. The DNA for the CDR3 is TGTGCTGGTGGTTCAGGACTAGCGGGATGGGGTGAGCAGTTCTTC. The encoded protein is CAGGSGLAGWGEQFF.

The chain joins TRBV7-6 to TRBJ2-2, with 10 bases that match TRBD2. The CDR3 has 16 amino acids. Unmatched junction bases numbered 7, after V lost 5 bases and J lost 4 bases. Germline V gene lookup returns CDR1 SGHVS and CDR2 FNYEAQ. The CDR3 protein is CASSPMTSGSTGELFF. CDR3 sequence (DNA): TGTGCCAGCAGCCCTATGACTAGCGGGTCCACCGGGGAGCTGTTTTTT.

Turning to this clonotype: This sequence may be a read error, since a much larger clone differs from it by one base. This sequence joins TRBV4-2 and TRBJ2-1, with 10 bases matching TRBD2. V dropped 7 bases and J dropped 12; count of bases not matched to a gene: 15. This CDR3 has 15 amino acids. CDR1 LGHNA and CDR2 YNFKEQ come from the germline V gene. The CDR3 here is CASNSFSSGRGVQFF. The CDR3 DNA sequence: TGTGCCAGCAACTCTTTCTCTAGCGGGAGAGGGGTGCAGTTCTTC.

On this clonotype: A read error may explain this, as a much larger clone is one base away. The V and J genes are TRBV7-2 and TRBJ1-5; TRBD1 might be the D (6 bases). CDR3 length: 16 amino acids. V was cut by 7 bases and J by 2 bases, with 18 bases left in between. Germline-derived CDR1 and CDR2 are SGHTA and FQGNSA. The CDR3 bases are TGTGCCAGCATCGTAGTTCAGGGGCGAGGCAATCAGCCCCAGCATTTT. Translation gives CASIVVQGRGNQPQHF.

With regard to this clonotype: A much larger clone lies one base from this, so it may be a read error. CDR3 sequence reads: CPSSQDGLYGYTF. For the CDR3, the DNA is TGTCCCAGCAGCCAAGATGGCCTTTATGGCTACACCTTC. V and J are TRBV4-2 and TRBJ1-2; no reliable D call. The CDR3 consists of 13 residues. Per the germline V gene, CDR1 is LGHNA and CDR2 is YNFKEQ.

This clonotype was observed at least ten times. The rearrangement uses TRBV5-1 and TRBJ2-3; TRBD2 is a possible D gene (6 bases). V lost 0 bases and J lost 4, with 15 bases in between. CDR3 length: 16 residues. Looked up from germline, CDR1 is SGHRS and CDR2 is YFSETQ. In nucleotides, the CDR3 is TGCGCCAGCAGCTTGGAAGGGCGCGGGAAGGCAGATACGCAGTATTTT. This sequence encodes CASSLEGRGKADTQYF.

Comment on this clonotype: This clone may be a read error of a much larger clone one base away. This chain's CDR3 is CASNDMSITDTQYF. Written as DNA, the CDR3 is TGTGCCAGCAATGATATGTCAATCACAGATACGCAGTATTTT. The rearrangement uses TRBV2 and TRBJ2-3; D gene uncertain. V was trimmed by 7 bases and J by 2 bases, leaving 13 bases between them. The CDR3 is made up of 14 amino acids. The germline V gene has CDR1 SNHLY and CDR2 FYNNEI.

This clonotype was found many times. The gene calls are TRBV20-1 and TRBJ2-3, with 15 bases identical to TRBD2. J gave up 1 base and V 3 bases, and 14 bases lay outside the gene matches. The CDR3 totals 20 residues. From germline, CDR1 is DFQATT and CDR2 SNEGSKA (reference sequence). CDR3 DNA: TGCAGTGCTAGTAGCGGACTAGCGGGAGGGCAGAACCTAGGCACAGATACGCAGTATTTT. Translated, it gives CSASSGLAGGQNLGTDTQYF.

The table lists this clonotype with a count of one. V and J are TRBV27 and TRBJ2-5; TRBD1 might be the D (6 bases). Trimming shortened V by 6 bases and J by 7 bases, and 18 bases separated the two germline ends. Germline V lookup: CDR1 MNHEY, CDR2 SMNVEV (reference sequence). The CDR3 has 14 residues. CDR3 in DNA: TGTGCCAGCAGACCGGGACATTTGATGGGGACCCAGTACTTC. Translated: CASRPGHLMGTQYF.

A remark on this clonotype: Just one base apart from a much larger clone, this may be a read error. The CDR3 DNA is TGCAGTGCCCGAACTAGAGGAAATGCCTACGAGCAGTACTTC. This sequence encodes CSARTRGNAYEQYF. The genes are TRBV20-1 and TRBJ2-7; D may be TRBD2 (5 bases). The CDR3 length is 14 residues. Germline CDR1 is DFQATT and CDR2 is SNEGSKA (reference sequence). V lost 6 bases and J lost 2, with 17 bases in between.

In its sample, this clonotype was seen many times. The chain links TRBV19 to TRBJ1-1, with 9 bases that match TRBD1. Germline CDR1 is LNHDA and CDR2 is SQIVND (reference sequence). V dropped 5 bases and J dropped 5; count of bases not matched to a gene: 6. This CDR3 contains 14 residues. CDR3 sequence (DNA): TGTGCCAGTAGTGCCATGGACAGGGGAACTGAAGCTTTCTTT. It codes for CASSAMDRGTEAFF.

The sample holds many counts of this clonotype. The J gene is TRBJ2-5, the V gene TRBV28; the D gene is possibly TRBD2 (6 bases). This CDR3 comprises 11 residues. Trimming shortened V by 3 bases and J by 9 bases, and 8 bases separated the two germline ends. The germline V gene encodes CDR1 MDHEN and CDR2 SYDVKM. CDR3 protein: CASSFPGAQYF. The CDR3 nucleotides are TGTGCCAGCAGTTTCCCGGGGGCCCAGTACTTC.

This clonotype has only a few counts. CDR3 in amino acids: CASSQKGDYQETQYF. Here the CDR3 DNA reads TGTGCCAGCAGCCAAAAAGGGGACTATCAAGAGACCCAGTACTTC. The rearrangement links TRBV4-2 to TRBJ2-5; 7 bases are shared with TRBD2. Germline CDR1 is LGHNA and CDR2 is YNFKEQ. This CDR3 contains 15 residues. J was trimmed by 2 bases and V by 2 bases; bases with no gene match: 5.

The sample holds a few counts of this clonotype. The V gene is TRBV4-3, the J gene TRBJ2-7, with no clear D. This CDR3 contains 18 residues. Trimming cost V 4 bases and J 4 bases, with 26 bases left between them. From germline, CDR1 is LGHNA and CDR2 YSLEER. The DNA for the CDR3 is TGCGCCAGCAGCCTGAAAGAGGATCCCCCGGTCGAAGGGTACGAGCAGTACTTC. This sequence encodes CASSLKEDPPVEGYEQYF.

This clonotype showed up many times. The rearrangement joins TRBV7-9 to TRBJ1-1; D unresolved. Trimming took 1 base from V and 5 from J, leaving 14 bases between them. This CDR3 region has 15 residues. The germline V gene encodes CDR1 SEHNR and CDR2 FQNEAQ (reference sequence). CDR3 region: CASSLVSEGLTEAFF. CDR3 sequence (DNA): TGTGCCAGCAGCTTAGTCAGTGAGGGTTTGACTGAAGCTTTCTTT.